Each of the 4 T cell receptor beta chains below was sequenced from the same sample in a study of blood T cells in healthy people across ages. Combining a sample-barcoded 5' primer with a J-beta primer mix, a second PCR ran for 7 to 11 cycles. TCRdb used MiXCR to reprocess the 5' RACE reads, holding one entry per CDR3 protein. The table includes 1.5 million to 2 million distinct CDR3 sequences, roughly 27% detected once. The sequenced material came from blood. Source of these receptors: a woman aged 25-40 years in good health.

This chain links TRBV7-3 with TRBJ2-5; 11 positions agree with TRBD2. Trimming removed 0 bases from V and 11 bases from J; junction bases left unmatched: 11. The CDR3 length is 16 residues. Germline lookup yields CDR1 SGHTA and CDR2 FQGTGA. Here the CDR3 DNA reads TGTGCCAGCAGCTTAACGTTGACTAGCGGGGAGAATGAGCAGTACTTC. It is translated as CASSLTLTSGENEQYF.

This clonotype was seen a few times. This rearrangement joins TRBV5-5 to TRBJ2-3; a possible D gene is TRBD2 (6 bases). The length of the CDR3 is 14 residues. CDR1 SGHKS and CDR2 YYEKEE come from the germline V gene (reference sequence). Trimming cost V 4 bases and J 6 bases, with 15 bases left between them. CDR3 bases: TGTGCCAGCAGCGTGGGACTCCTCGGGGATACGCAGTATTTT. Translating it yields CASSVGLLGDTQYF.

The J gene is TRBJ1-2, the V gene TRBV18; D unclear. Germline V CDR1 and CDR2: KGHSH, LQKENI. Trimming stripped 3 bases from V and 5 bases from J, with 10 bases between. This CDR3 has 13 residues. CDR3 in amino acids: CASSPGEGYGYTF. CDR3 sequence (DNA): TGTGCCAGCTCACCGGGAGAAGGTTATGGCTACACCTTC.

This clonotype turned up a few times. The J gene is TRBJ2-1, the V gene TRBV7-2, with TRBD2 identical over 8 bases. J gave up 3 bases and V 7 bases, and 8 bases lay outside the gene matches. Germline-derived CDR1 and CDR2 are SGHTA and FQGNSA. There are 15 residues in the CDR3. The CDR3 coding sequence is TGTGCCAGCACCTATAGCGGGGCTCGCTACAATGAGCAGTTCTTC. It encodes CASTYSGARYNEQFF. Variable domain in full (rest from reference TRBV7-2 and TRBJ2-1): GAGVSQSPSNKVTEKGKDVELRCDPISGHTALYWYRQSLGQGLEFLIYFQGNSAPDKSGLPSDRFSAERTGGSVSTLTIQRTQQEDSAVYLCASTYSGARYNEQFFGPGTRLTVL.